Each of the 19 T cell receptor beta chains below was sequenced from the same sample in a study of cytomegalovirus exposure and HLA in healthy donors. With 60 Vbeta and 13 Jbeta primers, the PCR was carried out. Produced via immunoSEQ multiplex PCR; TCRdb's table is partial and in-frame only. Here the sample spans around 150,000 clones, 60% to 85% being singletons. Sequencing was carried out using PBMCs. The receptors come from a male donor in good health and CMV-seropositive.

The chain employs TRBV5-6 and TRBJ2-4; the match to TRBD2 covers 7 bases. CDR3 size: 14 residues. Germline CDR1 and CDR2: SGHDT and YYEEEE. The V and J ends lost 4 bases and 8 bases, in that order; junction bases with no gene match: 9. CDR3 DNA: TGTGCCAGCAGCGGGACGGGCCGGGGGGACATTCAGTACTTC. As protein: CASSGTGRGDIQYF.

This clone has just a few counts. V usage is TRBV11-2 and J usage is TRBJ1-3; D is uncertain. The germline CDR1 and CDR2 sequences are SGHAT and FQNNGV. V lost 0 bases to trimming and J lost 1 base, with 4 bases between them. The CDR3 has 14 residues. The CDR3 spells CASSLERSGNTIYF. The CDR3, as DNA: TGTGCCAGCAGCTTAGAACGGTCTGGAAACACCATATATTTT.

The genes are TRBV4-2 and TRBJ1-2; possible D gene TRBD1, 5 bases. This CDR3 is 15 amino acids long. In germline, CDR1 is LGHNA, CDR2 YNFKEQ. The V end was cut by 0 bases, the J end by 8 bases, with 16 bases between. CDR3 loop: CASSQEETRADGYTF. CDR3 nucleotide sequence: TGTGCCAGCAGCCAAGAAGAGACCAGGGCGGACGGCTACACCTTC.

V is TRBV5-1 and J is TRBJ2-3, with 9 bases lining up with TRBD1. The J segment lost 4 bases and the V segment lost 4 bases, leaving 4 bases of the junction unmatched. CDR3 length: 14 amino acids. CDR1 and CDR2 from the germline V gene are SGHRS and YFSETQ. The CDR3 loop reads CASSPGQGPDTQYF. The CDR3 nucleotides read TGCGCCAGCAGCCCAGGACAGGGGCCAGATACGCAGTATTTT.

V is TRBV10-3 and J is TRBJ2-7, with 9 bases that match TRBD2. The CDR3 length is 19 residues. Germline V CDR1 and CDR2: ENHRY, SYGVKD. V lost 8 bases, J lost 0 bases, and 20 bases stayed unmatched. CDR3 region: CAIGPPTTRLAASSYEQYF. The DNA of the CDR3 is TGTGCCATCGGCCCCCCCACGACTAGACTAGCGGCTAGCTCCTACGAGCAGTACTTC.

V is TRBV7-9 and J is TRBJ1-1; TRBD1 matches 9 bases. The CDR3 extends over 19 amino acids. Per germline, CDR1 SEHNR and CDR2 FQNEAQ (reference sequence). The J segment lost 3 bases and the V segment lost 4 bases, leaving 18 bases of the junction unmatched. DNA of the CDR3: TGTGCCAGCAGCTCCGGGCTCAACAGGGGGCGCGGTAATGACACTGAAGCTTTCTTT. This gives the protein CASSSGLNRGRGNDTEAFF.

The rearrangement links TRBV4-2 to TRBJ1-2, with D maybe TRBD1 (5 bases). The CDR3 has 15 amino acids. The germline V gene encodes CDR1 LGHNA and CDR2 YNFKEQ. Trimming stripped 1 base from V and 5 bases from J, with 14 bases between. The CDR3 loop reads CASSQGGAGNYGYTF. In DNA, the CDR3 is TGTGCCAGCAGCCAAGGAGGCGCAGGGAATTATGGCTACACCTTC.

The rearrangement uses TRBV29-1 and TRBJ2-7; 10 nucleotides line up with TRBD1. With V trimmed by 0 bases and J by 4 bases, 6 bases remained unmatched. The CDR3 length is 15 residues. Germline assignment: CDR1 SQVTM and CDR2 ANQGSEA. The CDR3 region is CSVEDTWDRGYEQYF. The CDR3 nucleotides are TGCAGCGTTGAAGACACGTGGGACAGGGGTTACGAGCAGTACTTC.

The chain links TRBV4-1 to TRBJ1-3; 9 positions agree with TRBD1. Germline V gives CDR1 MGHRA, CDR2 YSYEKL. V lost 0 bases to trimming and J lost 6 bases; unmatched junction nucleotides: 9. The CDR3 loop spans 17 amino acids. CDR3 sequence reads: CASSQDYYRGLKNTIYF. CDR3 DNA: TGCGCCAGCAGCCAAGATTATTACAGGGGGCTGAAAAACACCATATATTTT.

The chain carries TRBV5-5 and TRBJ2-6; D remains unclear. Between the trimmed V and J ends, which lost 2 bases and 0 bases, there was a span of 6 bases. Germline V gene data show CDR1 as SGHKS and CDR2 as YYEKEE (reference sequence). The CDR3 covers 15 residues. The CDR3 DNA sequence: TGTGCCAGCAGCTTTCCGAGCTCTGGGGCCAACGTCCTGACTTTC. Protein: CASSFPSSGANVLTF.

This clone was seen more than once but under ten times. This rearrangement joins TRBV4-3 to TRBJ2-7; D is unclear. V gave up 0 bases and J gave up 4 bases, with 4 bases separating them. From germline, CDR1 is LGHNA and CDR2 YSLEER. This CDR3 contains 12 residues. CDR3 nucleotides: TGCGCCAGCAGCCAAGACGGGTACGAGCAGTACTTC. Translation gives CASSQDGYEQYF.

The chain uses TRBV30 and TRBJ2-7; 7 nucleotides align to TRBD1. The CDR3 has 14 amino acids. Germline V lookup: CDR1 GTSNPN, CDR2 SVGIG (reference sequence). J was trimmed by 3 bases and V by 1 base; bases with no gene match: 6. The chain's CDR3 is CAWSAGTDYYEQYF. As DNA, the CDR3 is TGTGCCTGGAGTGCCGGGACAGACTACTACGAGCAGTACTTC.

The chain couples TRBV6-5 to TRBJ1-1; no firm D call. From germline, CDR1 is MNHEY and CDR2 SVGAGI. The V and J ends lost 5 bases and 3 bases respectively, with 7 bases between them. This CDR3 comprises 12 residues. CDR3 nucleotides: TGTGCCAGCAGTCGGGATTACACTGAAGCTTTCTTT. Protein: CASSRDYTEAFF.

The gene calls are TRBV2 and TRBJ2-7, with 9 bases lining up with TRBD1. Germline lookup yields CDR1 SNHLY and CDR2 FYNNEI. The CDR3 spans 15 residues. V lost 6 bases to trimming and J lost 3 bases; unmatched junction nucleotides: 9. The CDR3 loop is CASRITGTGRYEQYF. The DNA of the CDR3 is TGTGCCAGCAGGATAACCGGGACAGGGCGCTACGAGCAGTACTTC.

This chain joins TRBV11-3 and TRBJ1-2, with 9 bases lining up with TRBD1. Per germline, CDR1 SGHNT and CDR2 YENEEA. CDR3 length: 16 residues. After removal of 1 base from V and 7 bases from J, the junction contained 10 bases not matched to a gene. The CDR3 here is CASSLARDRVFGGYTF. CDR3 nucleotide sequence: TGTGCCAGCAGCTTAGCCCGGGACAGGGTTTTCGGTGGCTACACCTTC.

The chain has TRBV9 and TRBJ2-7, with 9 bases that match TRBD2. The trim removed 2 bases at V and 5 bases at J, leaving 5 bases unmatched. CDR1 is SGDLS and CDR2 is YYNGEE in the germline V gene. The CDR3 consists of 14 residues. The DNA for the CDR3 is TGTGCCAGCAGCGTGGCGGGGGGGCCCGACGAGCAGTACTTC. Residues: CASSVAGGPDEQYF.

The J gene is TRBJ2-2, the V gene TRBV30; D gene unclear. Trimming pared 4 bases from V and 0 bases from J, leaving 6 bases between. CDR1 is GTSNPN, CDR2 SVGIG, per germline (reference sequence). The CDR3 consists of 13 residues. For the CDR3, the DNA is TGTGCCTGGAATAAGCCGAACACCGGGGAGCTGTTTTTT. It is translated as CAWNKPNTGELFF.

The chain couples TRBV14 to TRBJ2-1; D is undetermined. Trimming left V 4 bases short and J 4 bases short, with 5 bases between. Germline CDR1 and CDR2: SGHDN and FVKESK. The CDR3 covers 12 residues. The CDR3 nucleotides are TGTGCCAGCAGCCCGGTTTACAATGAGCAGTTCTTC. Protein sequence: CASSPVYNEQFF.

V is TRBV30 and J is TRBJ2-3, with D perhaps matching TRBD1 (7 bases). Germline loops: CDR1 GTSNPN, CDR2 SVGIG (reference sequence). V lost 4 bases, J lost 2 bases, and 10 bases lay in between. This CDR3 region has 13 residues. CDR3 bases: TGTGCCTGGACAGGGGGGTACACAGATACGCAGTATTTT. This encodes CAWTGGYTDTQYF. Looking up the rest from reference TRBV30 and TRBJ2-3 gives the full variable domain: SQTIHQWPATLVQPVGSPLSLECTVEGTSNPNLYWYRQAAGRGLQLLFYSVGIGQISSEVPQNLSASRPQDRQFILSSKKLLLSDSGFYLCAWTGGYTDTQYFGPGTRLTVL.